This T cell receptor (beta chain) was identified in a study of cytomegalovirus exposure and HLA in healthy donors (dated by TCRdb to 2017 to 2019). The study in broad terms: According to an earlier analysis of 587 of the donors, about 179 million T cells yielded 90 million to 130 million unique TCR beta sequences and approximately 300 Gb of sequence data. Using immunosequencing, the study profiled T cell repertoires from 666 subjects and related those repertoires to cytomegalovirus serostatus. Among the roughly 410 genotyped donors, about 83% belonged to the genetic ancestry cluster associated with self-reported Caucasian donors. Class I and class II HLA loci were covered by the typing at four-digit resolution. On average, roughly 240,000 unique TCR beta nucleotide sequences were sequenced per donor among a few hundred genotyped donors of the cohort, with about 17% of those sequences being non-productive. An earlier analysis of approximately 500 of the donors applied high-throughput TCR beta sequencing to assess whether each TCR beta V gene segment acted as functional or pseudogenic. The number of donors typed differed by locus, with 629-630 for A, B, C, DRB1 and DQB1, about 500 for DQA1, under 610 for DPA1, and some 440 for DPB1. The aim of the study was to test whether cataloging public T cell receptors could identify signatures of past pathogen exposure. Along with the roughly 670-subject first cohort, a separate validation cohort of 120 different subjects was used. The study combined high-throughput TCR immunosequencing, statistical association of individual TCRs with disease status, and machine learning to predict cytomegalovirus infection status. An early release that covered fewer than 800 HLA-typed donors contained about 300 gigabases of sequencing data and tens of millions of unique TCR sequences. Genome-wide SNP genotypes for about 65% of the roughly 700 donors were used in a later genetic analysis, which treated that subset as a discovery cohort. Alongside the repertoire data, information on donor age, sex, ethnicity and CMV serostatus was compiled. Because of strong linkage in the cohort, roughly five DR-DQ haplotypes were treated as single units for association and clustering. Every repertoire in the discovery cohort had been generated on one and the same sequencing platform. In the later analysis, no new phenotypic data were used to find candidate immune exposures; instead, reliance was placed on TCR beta sequences and their occurrence across donors. To study patterns of TCR occurrence, a later analysis re-analyzed previously published TCR beta repertoires from around 670 donors and added high-resolution HLA genotyping. Findings and caveats that apply to the study as a whole: Because HLA typing was missing for some donors at each locus, association tests included only the typed subset. In a later analysis, the rate of TCR association differed among HLA loci, with DRB1 alleles having the most associated TCRs and HLA-C alleles having the fewest. Linkage disequilibrium might explain the correlated functional status among segregating V segments, but an unknown experimental factor could not be ruled out. This cohort had only TCR beta chains sequenced, and the lack of alpha or paired-chain data limited which features could be detected. Compared with equally common non-associated chains, HLA-associated TCR beta chains in a later analysis were more clonally expanded and had lower generation probabilities. The earlier analysis of about 600 of the donors excluded roughly 17 rarely observed V segments, including chromosome 9 orphons, because counts were too low. The classifier was reported to diagnose cytomegalovirus status with high specificity and sensitivity in both the original and validation cohorts. While some public TCRs were present in many individuals, most TCR sequences turned up only very rarely across donors. The study gave a list of under 200 TCR beta chains associated with cytomegalovirus. A cluster of highly shared sequence variants was judged likely to represent a technical artifact of the sequencing pipeline. Roughly uniform sequencing depth across donors was assumed in presence/absence analyses, although this assumption may not hold. Some IMGT-functional V segments, including TRBV6-2 and TRBV6-3, could not be told apart with the 87-base-pair reads, so those segments were excluded. A later analysis found that most CMV-associated TCR beta chains appeared HLA-restricted, with HLA associations seemingly driven largely by CMV exposure. According to a later analysis, parvovirus B19, influenza, CMV and Epstein-Barr virus appeared linked to several top co-occurrence clusters. A later genetic analysis reported fewer N-insertions in productive TCRs among donors in an Asian-associated ancestry cluster than the roughly 670-donor mean. CMV serostatus was the only immune exposure information available for the cohort. A further reported finding was that TCR beta sequences accurately predicted the HLA-A and HLA-B alleles for most subjects in the first cohort. Assigning TCR associations to individual alleles was difficult when HLA alleles, especially DR and DQ, strongly co-occurred. It was suggested by the authors that the approach could potentially be generalized to other disease states and immunological phenotypes. An association between a missense DCLRE1C variant and V-gene and J-gene trimming of TCR beta chains was found in a later genetic analysis and replicated in an independent cohort. In vitro tests confirmed that a few of the cytomegalovirus-associated TCR beta chains recognize cytomegalovirus antigens. In an earlier analysis of a few hundred of the donors, most TCR beta V segments were observed in productive rearrangements about 87% or about 30% of the time, broadly matching IMGT annotations. A later analysis associated 16,951 TCR beta sequences with specific HLA alleles at a false discovery rate of 0.05.

The CDR3 contains 14 residues, cysteine and phenylalanine counted. Only the CDR3 DNA stays, 42 bases, in frame from base 1. CDR1 and CDR2, per the germline V gene, are MNHNS and SASEGT. With regard to this clone: Its antigen is unknown.

In total, 666 healthy bone marrow donors made up the cohort. All cohort members were sampled while nominally healthy, although unrecorded immune exposures were likely present. The donor tested CMV seronegative and was one of the 352 seronegative cohort members. Every donor gave a peripheral blood sample, and the peripheral blood mononuclear cells from that sample were used for TCR beta sequencing. The Qiagen DNeasy Blood Extraction Kit was used to extract genomic DNA from the blood cell samples. The library was obtained by the immunoSEQ multiplex PCR assay. A mixture of 60 forward primers for TCR Vbeta segments and 13 reverse primers for TCR Jbeta segments was used in the multiplex PCR. Amplification of the CDR3 region of rearranged TCR beta genes was performed with a multiplex PCR assay on genomic DNA. The amplified TCR beta libraries were sequenced on the Illumina HiSeq System as 87-base-pair reads. The published analysis was carried out like this. Across the roughly 670 repertoires, a later analysis counted approximately 75 million unique TCR beta chains, 9.5 million to 13 million of which were shared by at least two donors. Raw reads were error-corrected and collapsed into unique sequences with a nearest-neighbor algorithm that merged closely related sequences to remove PCR and sequencing errors. V, D and J gene segments were assigned by aligning CDR3 sequences to IMGT reference sequences. For a sequence to be retained, a match of at least six nucleotides was required to both a V gene segment and a J gene segment. A rearrangement counted as productive if the CDR3 had no stop codons and remained in frame with V and J, and every other rearrangement counted as non-productive. Following IMGT convention, CDR3 was defined as the stretch from the second conserved V-encoded cysteine to the conserved J-encoded phenylalanine. The earlier analysis of roughly 590 of the donors excluded any sequence lacking an unambiguous match to a single V gene segment. In an earlier analysis of 500 to 750 of the donors, V segments were called functional above 56.7% productive rearrangements and were called segregating when the between-donor standard deviation exceeded 5%. To diagnose cytomegalovirus status from the catalog of TCR beta chain sequences, a statistical classification framework was built. In a later analysis, V and J genes were assigned by comparing TCR nucleotide sequences against IMGT/GENE-DB human TR gene sequences. The TCRdist pipeline was used in a later analysis to assign CDR3 sequences and most-parsimonious VDJ recombination scenarios. In a later analysis, each TCR beta chain was defined by its CDR3 amino acid sequence together with its V-gene family, and reads without a unique V-gene family were excluded. In a later analysis, 500 to 650 highly shared, low-generation-probability nucleotide sequences were removed to address suspected cross-contamination and a sequencing artifact. In a later analysis, a clonal expansion index was calculated for each public chain from normalized within-repertoire ranks of inferred template counts. Generation probabilities in a later analysis came from a VDJ recombination model fitted to out-of-frame rearrangements, and those results were checked against IGoR. In a later analysis, TCR-TCR, TCR-HLA and TCR-CMV co-occurrence was scored with hypergeometric tests, and a repertoire-size bias correction was applied to TCR pairs. A later analysis estimated false discovery rates by permuting HLA or CMV assignments 20 times. In a later analysis, co-occurring TCRs were grouped using DBSCAN, and TCRdist sequence similarity was added for clustering within HLA-allele-positive subsets. Repertoires with fewer than 30,000 or more than 120,000 public chains, plus five repertoires with anomalous nucleotide sharing, were excluded from co-occurrence clustering. TCRdb mirrors the immuneACCESS table, restricted to in-frame sequences. Some clones are absent from its copies; in checked studies, under half trace to an unresolved V gene, and the reason for the others is unknown. D and trimming were read from the DNA, whereas the V and J calls and clone size are those reported in that table. The sample's own table lists roughly 65,000 clones. Clones ranked in the top ten supply more than 15% of the sample.

Material for sequencing was PBMCs. The chain is assembled from TRBV6-1 and TRBJ2-5, with 8 middle bases fitting TRBD1. The tail of the sequence fits TRBJ2-7 better, so the J call may be wrong. The source is a boy younger than 18 in good health and CMV-seronegative. The CDR3 corresponds to CASRHGTGTYEQYF. The nucleotide sequence reads as follows: TGTGCCAGCAGGCACGGGACAGGAACCTACGAGCAGTACTTC.